The rows below give T cell receptor beta chains drawn from one sample of a study of cytomegalovirus exposure and HLA in healthy donors. The protocol was immunoSEQ multiplex PCR, while the TCRdb copy is restricted to in-frame clones and leaves out a portion. Of under 200,000 clones in the sample, approximately 70% were seen once. Sequencing was carried out using PBMCs. These receptors were collected from a woman younger than 45 in good health and CMV-seronegative. The CDR3 runs from the conserved cysteine through the conserved F or W. D genes are given only for firm matches. Clone size is not always given. Where it is, it says once, few, many or a class for expanded clones.

DNA: TGCGCCAGCAGCCCAGGACAGGGGCGGAATTCACCCCTCCACTTT; CDR3: CASSPGQGRNSPLHF; length: 15; size: NA; J: TRBJ1-6; D: TRBD1; V: TRBV5-1
DNA: TGTGCCAGCAGTCCCCGGACTAGCGAGAACACCGGGGAGCTGTTTTTT; CDR3: CASSPRTSENTGELFF; length: 16; size: once; J: TRBJ2-2; D: TRBD2; V: TRBV27
DNA: TGCGCCAGCAGCCGGACAGGCACAGATACGCAGTATTTT; CDR3: CASSRTGTDTQYF; length: 13; size: NA; J: TRBJ2-3; D: NA; V: TRBV5-1
DNA: TGCGCCAGCAGCTTGGTATCCCAGGTTAGTGAGCAGTTCTTC; CDR3: CASSLVSQVSEQFF; length: 14; size: NA; J: TRBJ2-1; D: NA; V: TRBV5-1
DNA: TGTGCCAGCAAAGCAGGTGGCACAGATACGCAGTATTTT; CDR3: CASKAGGTDTQYF; length: 13; size: NA; J: TRBJ2-3; D: NA; V: TRBV2
DNA: TGTGCCAGCAGCCCCCACAACCAGAACACTGAAGCTTTCTTT; CDR3: CASSPHNQNTEAFF; length: 14; size: NA; J: TRBJ1-1; D: NA; V: TRBV5-4
DNA: TGTGCCAGCAGCTCGGCTTACGGGCTAGAGGGACAGTCAGATGAGCAGTTCTTC; CDR3: CASSSAYGLEGQSDEQFF; length: 18; size: NA; J: TRBJ2-1; D: TRBD1; V: TRBV7-8
DNA: TGTGCCAGCAGTTCACTAGCGGAACACACAGATACGCAGTATTTT; CDR3: CASSSLAEHTDTQYF; length: 15; size: NA; J: TRBJ2-3; D: TRBD2; V: TRBV27
DNA: TGTGCCAGCAGGCTCGGGAGGGCCTACGAGCAGTACTTC; CDR3: CASRLGRAYEQYF; length: 13; size: NA; J: TRBJ2-7; D: TRBD2; V: TRBV6-1
DNA: TGTGCCAGCAGTTACCAGGGGGCGAACACTGAAGCTTTCTTT; CDR3: CASSYQGANTEAFF; length: 14; size: NA; J: TRBJ1-1; D: TRBD1; V: TRBV27
DNA: TGTGCCAGCAGCCCCCGACTAGCGGGGATCACAGATACGCAGTATTTT; CDR3: CASSPRLAGITDTQYF; length: 16; size: NA; J: TRBJ2-3; D: TRBD2; V: TRBV9
DNA: TGTGCCAGCAGCTTAACGACGGGGTACGAGCAGTACTTC; CDR3: CASSLTTGYEQYF; length: 13; size: few; J: TRBJ2-7; D: NA; V: TRBV7-9
DNA: TGTGCCAGCAGCTTAACGGGCGGGAGGACAGATACGCAGTATTTT; CDR3: CASSLTGGRTDTQYF; length: 15; size: NA; J: TRBJ2-3; D: TRBD2; V: TRBV7-3
DNA: TGTGCCAGCAGCGTACTCACAGGGGCACCGGAGACCCAGTACTTC; CDR3: CASSVLTGAPETQYF; length: 15; size: NA; J: TRBJ2-5; D: TRBD1; V: TRBV9
DNA: TGTGCCAGCAGCTTACACTTCAATGAGCAGTTCTTC; CDR3: CASSLHFNEQFF; length: 12; size: few; J: TRBJ2-1; D: NA; V: TRBV11-3
DNA: TGTGCCAGCAGTTACCGCACCGGTGCTTATGGCTACACCTTC; CDR3: CASSYRTGAYGYTF; length: 14; size: NA; J: TRBJ1-2; D: NA; V: TRBV6-5
DNA: TGTGCCAGTAGTTATGGGCGACTCAGATCCCGGACTCATGTTTACAATGAGCAGTTCTTC; CDR3: CASSYGRLRSRTHVYNEQFF; length: 20; size: NA; J: TRBJ2-1; D: NA; V: TRBV19
DNA: TGTGCCAGCAGCGTAGAATTACGGACCGGGGAGCTGTTTTTT; CDR3: CASSVELRTGELFF; length: 14; size: NA; J: TRBJ2-2; D: NA; V: TRBV9
DNA: TGTGCCAGCAGCTTAGGACTAGCGGGGTACCAAGAGACCCAGTACTTC; CDR3: CASSLGLAGYQETQYF; length: 16; size: NA; J: TRBJ2-5; D: TRBD2; V: TRBV13
DNA: TGTGCCAGCAGCGTACTTATATCCTCCGAGCAGTACTTC; CDR3: CASSVLISSEQYF; length: 13; size: NA; J: TRBJ2-7; D: NA; V: TRBV9
DNA: TGCGCCAGCAGCCATCCGGGACAGGGGTCCTACGAGCAGTACTTC; CDR3: CASSHPGQGSYEQYF; length: 15; size: NA; J: TRBJ2-7; D: TRBD1; V: TRBV4-1
DNA: TGTGCCAGCAGCCCTTTTCGGACAGGGGGACTGACGGGCTACACCTTC; CDR3: CASSPFRTGGLTGYTF; length: 16; size: once; J: TRBJ1-2; D: TRBD1; V: TRBV13
DNA: TGTGCCAGCAGGGAAGCCGGGACAGGGGGCGAGTATGGCTACACCTTC; CDR3: CASREAGTGGEYGYTF; length: 16; size: NA; J: TRBJ1-2; D: TRBD1; V: TRBV5-6
DNA: TGTGCCAGCCACAGGGTCGGCACCGGGGAGCTGTTTTTT; CDR3: CASHRVGTGELFF; length: 13; size: NA; J: TRBJ2-2; D: NA; V: TRBV6-1
DNA: TGCGCCAGCAGCGACGACAGGGCGGGTGAAAAACTGTTTTTT; CDR3: CASSDDRAGEKLFF; length: 14; size: NA; J: TRBJ1-4; D: TRBD1; V: TRBV5-1
DNA: TGCGCCAGCAGCTTGGAAAATCAGGGTTTTGAAAAACTGTTTTTT; CDR3: CASSLENQGFEKLFF; length: 15; size: NA; J: TRBJ1-4; D: NA; V: TRBV5-1
DNA: TGTGCCAGCAGCTTGGGGGCCGGGACAGAGTACAATGAGCAGTTCTTC; CDR3: CASSLGAGTEYNEQFF; length: 16; size: NA; J: TRBJ2-1; D: TRBD1; V: TRBV5-4
DNA: TGTGCCAGCAGCCCGGGACAGGGGGCAACCTACGAGCAGTACTTC; CDR3: CASSPGQGATYEQYF; length: 15; size: few; J: TRBJ2-7; D: TRBD1; V: TRBV7-9
DNA: TGCGCCAGCAGTCAACCGGACAGGGGGCGCAATCAGCCCCAGCATTTT; CDR3: CASSQPDRGRNQPQHF; length: 16; size: NA; J: TRBJ1-5; D: TRBD1; V: TRBV23-1
DNA: TGCGCCAGCAGCTTAACTAGCGGGAGCTCCTACAATGAGCAGTTCTTC; CDR3: CASSLTSGSSYNEQFF; length: 16; size: NA; J: TRBJ2-1; D: TRBD2; V: TRBV5-1
DNA: TGTGCCAGCAGCGGACACCTCACTTATAACACCGGGGAGCTGTTTTTT; CDR3: CASSGHLTYNTGELFF; length: 16; size: NA; J: TRBJ2-2; D: NA; V: TRBV9
DNA: TGTGCCAGCAGCCCCCTCGTGGGAGCCTACAATGAGCAGTTCTTC; CDR3: CASSPLVGAYNEQFF; length: 15; size: NA; J: TRBJ2-1; D: NA; V: TRBV9
DNA: TGTGCCAGCAGCCAAGCGGTGGGGTATGGGGCCAACGTCCTGACTTTC; CDR3: CASSQAVGYGANVLTF; length: 16; size: NA; J: TRBJ2-6; D: NA; V: TRBV19
DNA: TGTGCCATCGCCCCTGGGGGGGTCCATGGCTACACCTTC; CDR3: CAIAPGGVHGYTF; length: 13; size: NA; J: TRBJ1-2; D: NA; V: TRBV6-6
DNA: TGTGCCAGCAGCTCAGGTGGGACAGGGGGCGCCTGGGAGCAGTACTTC; CDR3: CASSSGGTGGAWEQYF; length: 16; size: NA; J: TRBJ2-7; D: TRBD1; V: TRBV7-9
DNA: TGTGCCAGTAGTTGGGACAGGTTTTATAGCAATCAGCCCCAGCATTTT; CDR3: CASSWDRFYSNQPQHF; length: 16; size: few; J: TRBJ1-5; D: TRBD1; V: TRBV19
DNA: TGTGCCAGCAGAAAGACAGGGAGAAATCAGCCCCAGCATTTT; CDR3: CASRKTGRNQPQHF; length: 14; size: NA; J: TRBJ1-5; D: TRBD1; V: TRBV6-5
DNA: TGTGCCTGGAGCCCTCCCCGGCCAGGTAAAGAGACCCAGTACTTC; CDR3: CAWSPPRPGKETQYF; length: 15; size: NA; J: TRBJ2-5; D: NA; V: TRBV30
DNA: TGTGCCAGCAGTGTTCACAGGCTGAATGAGCAGTTCTTC; CDR3: CASSVHRLNEQFF; length: 13; size: few; J: TRBJ2-1; D: NA; V: TRBV2
DNA: TGTGCCAGCAGCTACCGGACTAGCGGGGGGGAAGAGACCCAGTACTTC; CDR3: CASSYRTSGGEETQYF; length: 16; size: once; J: TRBJ2-5; D: TRBD2; V: TRBV4-2
DNA: TGCAGCGTTGTAGGGCGGGCTGGAAACACCATATATTTT; CDR3: CSVVGRAGNTIYF; length: 13; size: few; J: TRBJ1-3; D: NA; V: TRBV29-1
DNA: TGTGCCAGCAACCCGAGAAGAGGCCGAGCGCGGCTAGAAAACATTCAGTACTTC; CDR3: CASNPRRGRARLENIQYF; length: 18; size: NA; J: TRBJ2-4; D: NA; V: TRBV14
DNA: TGTGCCAGCAGCTTAACGGCCAGGGGCTCGACTGGGGCCAACGTCCTGACTTTC; CDR3: CASSLTARGSTGANVLTF; length: 18; size: once; J: TRBJ2-6; D: NA; V: TRBV7-3
DNA: TGTGCCAGCAGCACCTCTCCGAACGGAGGTCGGCAGTTCTTC; CDR3: CASSTSPNGGRQFF; length: 14; size: NA; J: TRBJ2-1; D: NA; V: TRBV9